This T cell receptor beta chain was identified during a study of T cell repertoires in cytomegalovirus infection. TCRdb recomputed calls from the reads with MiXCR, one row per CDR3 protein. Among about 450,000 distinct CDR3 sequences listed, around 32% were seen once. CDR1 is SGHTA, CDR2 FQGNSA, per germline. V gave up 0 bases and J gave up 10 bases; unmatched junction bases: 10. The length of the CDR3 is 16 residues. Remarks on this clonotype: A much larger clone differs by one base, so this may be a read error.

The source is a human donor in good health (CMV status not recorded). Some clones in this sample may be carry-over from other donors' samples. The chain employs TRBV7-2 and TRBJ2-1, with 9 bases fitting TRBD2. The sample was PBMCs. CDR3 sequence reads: CASSLASSGSSKEQFF. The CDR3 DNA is TGTGCCAGCAGCTTAGCGAGTAGCGGGAGTTCCAAGGAGCAGTTCTTC.